One T cell receptor beta chain is described in this entry. Generated by immunoSEQ multiplex PCR, the TCRdb table keeps only in-frame clones and is missing some. The data contain hundreds of thousands of clones, roughly 95% of them seen just once; the ten biggest clones take up roughly 0.12%. This specimen belongs to a study of shared clonotypes between healthy human individuals. It was CD45RO-negative cells, positively selected for CCR7, that made up naive CD8 cells, with terminally differentiated effector memory CD45RA+ cells excluded. Everyone who donated was a Caucasian adult who lived in Nashville, Tennessee. This CDR3 contains 15 residues. From germline, CDR1 is MNHEY and CDR2 SVGAGI. Trimming cost V 1 base and J 5 bases, with 13 bases left between them.

The genes are TRBV6-5 and TRBJ2-3, with D tentatively TRBD2 (7 bases). Material: naive CD8+ T cells sorted from blood. The TCR was taken from a woman in her twenties or thirties in good health. CDR3 region: CASSYFGGQRDTQYF. Here the CDR3 DNA reads TGTGCCAGCAGTTACTTCGGGGGGCAGAGAGATACGCAGTATTTT.